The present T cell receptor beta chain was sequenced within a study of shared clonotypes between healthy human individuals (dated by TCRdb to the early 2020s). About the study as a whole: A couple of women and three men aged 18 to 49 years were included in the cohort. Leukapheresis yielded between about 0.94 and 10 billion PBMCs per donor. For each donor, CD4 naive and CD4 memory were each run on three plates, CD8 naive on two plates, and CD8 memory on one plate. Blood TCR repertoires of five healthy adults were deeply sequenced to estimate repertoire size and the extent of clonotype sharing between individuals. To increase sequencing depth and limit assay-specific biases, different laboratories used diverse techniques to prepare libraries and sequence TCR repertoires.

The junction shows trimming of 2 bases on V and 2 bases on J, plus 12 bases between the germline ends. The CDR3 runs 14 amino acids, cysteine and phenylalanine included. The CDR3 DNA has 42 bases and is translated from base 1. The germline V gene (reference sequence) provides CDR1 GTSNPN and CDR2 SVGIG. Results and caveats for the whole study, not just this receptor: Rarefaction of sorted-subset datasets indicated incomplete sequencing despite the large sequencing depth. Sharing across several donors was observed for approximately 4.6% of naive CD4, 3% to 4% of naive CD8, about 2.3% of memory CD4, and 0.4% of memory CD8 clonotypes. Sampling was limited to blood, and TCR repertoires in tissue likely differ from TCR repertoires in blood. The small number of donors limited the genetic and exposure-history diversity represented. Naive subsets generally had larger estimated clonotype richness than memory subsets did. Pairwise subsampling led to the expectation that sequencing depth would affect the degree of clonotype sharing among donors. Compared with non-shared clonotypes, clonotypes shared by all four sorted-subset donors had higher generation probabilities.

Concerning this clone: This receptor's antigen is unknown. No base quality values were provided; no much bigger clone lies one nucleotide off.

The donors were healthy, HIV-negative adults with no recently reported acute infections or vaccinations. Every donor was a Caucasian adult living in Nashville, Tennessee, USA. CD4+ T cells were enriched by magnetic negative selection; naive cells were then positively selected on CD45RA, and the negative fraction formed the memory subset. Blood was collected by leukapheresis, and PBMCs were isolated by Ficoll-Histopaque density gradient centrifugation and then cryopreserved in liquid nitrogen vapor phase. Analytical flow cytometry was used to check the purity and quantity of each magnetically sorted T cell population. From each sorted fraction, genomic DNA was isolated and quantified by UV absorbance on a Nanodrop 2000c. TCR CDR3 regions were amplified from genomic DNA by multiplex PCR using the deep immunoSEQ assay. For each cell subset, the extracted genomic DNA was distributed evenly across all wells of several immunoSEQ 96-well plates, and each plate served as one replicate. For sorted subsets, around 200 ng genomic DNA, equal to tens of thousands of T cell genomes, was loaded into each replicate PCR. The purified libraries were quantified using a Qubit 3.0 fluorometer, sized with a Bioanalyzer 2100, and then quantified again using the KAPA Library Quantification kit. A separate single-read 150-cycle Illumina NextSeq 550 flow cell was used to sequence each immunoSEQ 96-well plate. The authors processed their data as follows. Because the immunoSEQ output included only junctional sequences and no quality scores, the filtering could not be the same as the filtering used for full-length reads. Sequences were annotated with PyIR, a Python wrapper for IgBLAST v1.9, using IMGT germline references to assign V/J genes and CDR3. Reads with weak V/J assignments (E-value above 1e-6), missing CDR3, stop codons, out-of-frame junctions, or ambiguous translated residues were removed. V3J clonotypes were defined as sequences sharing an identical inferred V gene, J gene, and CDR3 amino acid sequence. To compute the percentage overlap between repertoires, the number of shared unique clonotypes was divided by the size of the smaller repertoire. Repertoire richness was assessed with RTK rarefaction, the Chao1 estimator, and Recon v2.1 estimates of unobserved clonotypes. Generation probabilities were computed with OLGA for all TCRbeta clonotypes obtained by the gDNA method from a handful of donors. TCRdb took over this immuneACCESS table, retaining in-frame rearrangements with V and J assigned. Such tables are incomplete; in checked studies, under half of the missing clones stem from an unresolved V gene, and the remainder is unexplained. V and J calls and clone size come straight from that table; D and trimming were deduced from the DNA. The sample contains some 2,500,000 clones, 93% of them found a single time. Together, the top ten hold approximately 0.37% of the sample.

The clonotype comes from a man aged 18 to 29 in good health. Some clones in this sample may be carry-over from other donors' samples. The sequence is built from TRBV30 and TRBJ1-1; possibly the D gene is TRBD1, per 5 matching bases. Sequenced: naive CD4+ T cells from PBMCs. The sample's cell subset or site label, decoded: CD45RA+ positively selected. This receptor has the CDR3 CAWSLPGGNTEAFF. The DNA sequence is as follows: TGTGCCTGGAGTCTCCCGGGGGGAAACACTGAAGCTTTCTTT.